This T cell receptor (beta chain) was retrieved from a study of T cell responses to AZD1222 COVID-19 vaccine. Notes on the study in general: The CD4 TCRs associated with vaccination extended across spike and predominated at 160-218 and 743-854.

Assay: immunoSEQ multiplex PCR; the TCRdb copy retains only in-frame clones and omits some. The sample has 100,000 to 150,000 clones, around nine tenths seen once. From germline, CDR1 is SGHAT and CDR2 FQNNGV. The CDR3 runs 16 residues. V gave up 5 bases and J gave up 0 bases; unmatched junction bases: 7. As regards this clone: Its antigen is as yet unknown.

The TCR sequence derives from an adult in good health. The source material was peripheral blood, sampled on day 0 of AZD1222 vaccination. The chain joins TRBV11-2 to TRBJ2-1; TRBD1 aligns across 7 bases. The CDR3 nucleotides read TGTGCCAGCAGCATCCGACAGGGCGGCTCCTACAATGAGCAGTTCTTC. Translating it yields CASSIRQGGSYNEQFF.